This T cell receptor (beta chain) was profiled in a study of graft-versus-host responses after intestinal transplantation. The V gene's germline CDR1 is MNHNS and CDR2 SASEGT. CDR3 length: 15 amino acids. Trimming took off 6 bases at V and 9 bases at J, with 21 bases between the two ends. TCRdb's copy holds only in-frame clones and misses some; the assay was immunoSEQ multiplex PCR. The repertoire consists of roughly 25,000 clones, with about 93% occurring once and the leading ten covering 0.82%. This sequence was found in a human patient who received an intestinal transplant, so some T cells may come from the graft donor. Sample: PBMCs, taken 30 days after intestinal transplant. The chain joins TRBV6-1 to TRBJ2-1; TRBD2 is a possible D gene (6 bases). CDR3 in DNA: TGTGCCAGCAGGGAGACTAGGCCATTTGGCGGTGAGCAGTTCTTC. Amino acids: CASRETRPFGGEQFF.